The source of this TCR beta chain is a study of T cells after somatic rescue of genetic block. There are 18 residues in the CDR3. Germline V gene data show CDR1 as SGHVS and CDR2 as FQNEAQ. With 0 bases clipped from V and 10 bases from J, the junction kept 12 bases outside the gene matches. Clones were sequenced by immunoSEQ multiplex PCR, and TCRdb holds only the in-frame ones, with some missing. The sample holds approximately 110,000 clones; around 90% are singletons and the top ten take approximately 1.4%. Sequencing input: peripheral blood mononuclear cells (PBMCs). The V gene is TRBV7-8, the J gene TRBJ2-1; 13 bases align to TRBD2. The sequence was obtained from a woman aged 18-29 years. CDR3 in DNA: TGTGCCAGCAGCTTAGCGCCCGGGACTAGCGGGGCCCTGAAGGAGCAGTTCTTC. The encoded protein is CASSLAPGTSGALKEQFF.